A selection of T cell receptor beta chains follows, all from one sample in a study of T-cell memory formation after mild COVID-19. In TCRdb, the 5' RACE reads were re-called with MiXCR into one record per CDR3 protein. The sample records roughly 320,000 distinct CDR3 sequences, over 25% being singletons. Sequences were obtained from PBMCs or a T cell subset sorted from them (not recorded which). The receptor source for this set is an adult woman who had mild COVID-19 (a few samples of this study predate the infection). Cell type and time point are not known. The CDR3 runs from the conserved cysteine through the conserved F or W. The order of the fields is J gene, clone size, D gene, V gene, CDR3 protein, CDR3 DNA. A D gene is named only where the DNA matches it firmly. Clone size, where shown, is once, few, many, or a class for clones that have expanded.

J: TRBJ1-5; size: .; D: TRBD1; V: TRBV20-1; CDR3: CSARDLVQGPNQPQHF; DNA: TGCAGTGCTAGAGACCTGGTACAGGGGCCCAATCAGCCCCAGCATTTT
J: TRBJ2-1; size: .; D: .; V: TRBV5-1; CDR3: CASSPTGADNEQFF; DNA: TGCGCCAGCAGCCCGACCGGGGCCGACAATGAGCAGTTCTTC
J: TRBJ2-4; size: .; D: .; V: TRBV5-6; CDR3: CASSLGANIRLAKNIQYF; DNA: TGTGCCAGCAGCTTGGGAGCAAACATCAGGTTGGCCAAAAACATTCAGTACTTC
J: TRBJ2-5; size: .; D: .; V: TRBV12-3/TRBV12-4; CDR3: CASSFIGGAQYF; DNA: TGTGCCAGCAGTTTTATTGGGGGAGCCCAGTACTTC
J: TRBJ2-1; size: .; D: .; V: TRBV3-1; CDR3: CASSRAGSYNEQFF; DNA: TGTGCCAGCAGCCGGGCGGGCTCCTACAATGAGCAGTTCTTC
J: TRBJ2-7; size: few; D: .; V: TRBV7-6; CDR3: CASSLYGQSSYEQYF; DNA: TGTGCCAGCAGCTTATATGGGCAAAGCTCCTACGAGCAGTACTTC
J: TRBJ2-3; size: .; D: TRBD1; V: TRBV12-3/TRBV12-4; CDR3: CASNPLRGTGRPDTQYF; DNA: TGTGCCAGCAACCCTCTCCGTGGGACAGGGAGACCAGATACGCAGTATTTT
J: TRBJ1-3; size: .; D: .; V: TRBV20-1; CDR3: CSAPTDSGNTIYF; DNA: TGCAGTGCCCCGACAGACTCTGGAAACACCATATATTTT
J: TRBJ2-4; size: few; D: TRBD1; V: TRBV18; CDR3: CASLTQPTGGIQYF; DNA: TGTGCCAGCCTCACTCAACCCACAGGGGGGATTCAGTACTTC
J: TRBJ2-5; size: few; D: TRBD2; V: TRBV6-2/TRBV6-3; CDR3: CASSYSRASGDQETQYF; DNA: TGTGCCAGCAGTTACTCGAGGGCTAGCGGGGATCAAGAGACCCAGTACTTC
J: TRBJ2-2; size: few; D: .; V: TRBV14; CDR3: CASSLSPGDTGELFF; DNA: TGTGCCAGCAGCCTCTCCCCCGGGGACACCGGGGAGCTGTTTTTT
J: TRBJ1-1; size: .; D: .; V: TRBV5-6; CDR3: CASSRGRYTNTEAFF; DNA: TGTGCCAGCAGCCGGGGCAGGTATACGAACACTGAAGCTTTCTTT
J: TRBJ2-3; size: few; D: .; V: TRBV9; CDR3: CASSLGQVRSTDTQYF; DNA: TGTGCCAGCAGCCTGGGACAAGTACGGTCCACAGATACGCAGTATTTT
J: TRBJ2-2; size: many; D: TRBD1; V: TRBV29-1; CDR3: CSVTKRQGPNTGELFF; DNA: TGCAGCGTTACAAAGAGACAGGGTCCGAACACCGGGGAGCTGTTTTTT
J: TRBJ1-5; size: few; D: .; V: TRBV5-1; CDR3: CASSAGLPGRQPQHF; DNA: TGCGCCAGCAGCGCGGGCCTCCCGGGGCGTCAGCCCCAGCATTTT
J: TRBJ2-3; size: .; D: .; V: TRBV20-1; CDR3: CSARALGFTDTQYF; DNA: TGCAGTGCTAGGGCCCTTGGGTTCACAGATACGCAGTATTTT
J: TRBJ2-5; size: .; D: TRBD1; V: TRBV7-9; CDR3: CAGALGDRGLQETQYF; DNA: TGTGCCGGCGCCTTGGGAGACAGGGGGCTCCAAGAGACCCAGTACTTC
J: TRBJ1-5; size: .; D: .; V: TRBV20-1; CDR3: CSAASIDSNQPQHF; DNA: TGCAGTGCCGCCAGTATCGATAGCAATCAGCCCCAGCATTTT
J: TRBJ2-7; size: .; D: .; V: TRBV10-3; CDR3: CATVSGIEAYEQYF; DNA: TGTGCCACCGTTAGCGGCATTGAGGCCTACGAGCAGTACTTC
J: TRBJ1-6; size: .; D: .; V: TRBV5-5; CDR3: CASSLGSPGSYNSPLHF; DNA: TGTGCCAGCAGCTTGGGCTCGCCAGGCTCCTATAATTCACCCCTCCACTTT
J: TRBJ2-1; size: few; D: TRBD2; V: TRBV15; CDR3: CATSPRTSNEQFF; DNA: TGTGCCACCAGCCCTCGGACTAGCAATGAGCAGTTCTTC
J: TRBJ1-1; size: .; D: TRBD1; V: TRBV12-3/TRBV12-4; CDR3: CASSFEGARTEAFF; DNA: TGTGCCAGCAGTTTCGAGGGGGCGCGGACTGAAGCTTTCTTT
J: TRBJ2-3; size: .; D: .; V: TRBV12-3/TRBV12-4; CDR3: CASSFSRRTDTQYF; DNA: TGTGCCAGCAGTTTTTCGCGGCGCACAGATACGCAGTATTTT
J: TRBJ1-1; size: .; D: .; V: TRBV5-1; CDR3: CASSWETGNTEAFF; DNA: TGCGCCAGCAGCTGGGAGACGGGAAACACTGAAGCTTTCTTT
J: TRBJ2-7; size: .; D: .; V: TRBV5-6; CDR3: CASSLGGIHYEQYF; DNA: TGTGCCAGCAGCTTGGGCGGGATCCACTACGAGCAGTACTTC
J: TRBJ2-5; size: .; D: .; V: TRBV6-6; CDR3: CASSYTRRGSQETQYF; DNA: TGTGCCAGCAGTTACACCAGGAGGGGCAGTCAAGAGACCCAGTACTTC
J: TRBJ1-1; size: .; D: .; V: TRBV5-1; CDR3: CASRSVAGENTEAFF; DNA: TGCGCCAGCAGGTCGGTTGCAGGAGAGAACACTGAAGCTTTCTTT